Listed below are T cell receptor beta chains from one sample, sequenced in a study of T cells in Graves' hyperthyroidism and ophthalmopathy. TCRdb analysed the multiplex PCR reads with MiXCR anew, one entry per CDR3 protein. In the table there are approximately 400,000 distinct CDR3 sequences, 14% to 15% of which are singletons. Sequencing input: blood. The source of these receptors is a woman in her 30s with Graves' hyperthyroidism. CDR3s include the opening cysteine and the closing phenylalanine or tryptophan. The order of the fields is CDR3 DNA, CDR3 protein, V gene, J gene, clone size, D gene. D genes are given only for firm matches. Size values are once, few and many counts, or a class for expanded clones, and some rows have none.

TGCAGTGTTTTACTGCCGTCAGTTGTGTCACCCCTCCACTTT,CSVLLPSVVSPLHF,TRBV20-1,TRBJ1-6,few,.
TGTGCCAGCAGCTGGGACGGATCGGGGGATACGCAGTATTTT,CASSWDGSGDTQYF,TRBV11-2,TRBJ2-3,.,.
TGTGCCAGCAGCCGGACACCTGGGGGGGGTTGGTTCTTC,CASSRTPGGGWFF,TRBV28,TRBJ2-1,few,TRBD2
TGTGCCAGCAGTCCAGAGAATCAGGGATCTCGGCCCCAGCATTTT,CASSPENQGSRPQHF,TRBV12-3/TRBV12-4,TRBJ1-5,many,.
TGTGCCAGCAGTTTAAGGGACAGAGGCGAGCAGTACTTC,CASSLRDRGEQYF,TRBV28,TRBJ2-7,many,TRBD1
TGTGCCAGCAGCCGTAGGGGACTAGCGGACACCGGGGAGCTGTTTTTT,CASSRRGLADTGELFF,TRBV12-3/TRBV12-4,TRBJ2-2,few,TRBD2
TGTGCCAGCAGCTTAGCGCAAGGGGCAAATGAGCAGTTCTTC,CASSLAQGANEQFF,TRBV7-2,TRBJ2-1,many,.
TGTGCCAGCAGCCGCCGGACTAGCGGGACGATCGAGCAGTACTTC,CASSRRTSGTIEQYF,TRBV7-3,TRBJ2-7,.,TRBD2
TGTGCCAGCAGCGCCCAGGGGGCGGGAGAGCAGTACTTC,CASSAQGAGEQYF,TRBV7-2,TRBJ2-7,few,TRBD1
TGTGCCAGCAGAAGGAGGCAGGGGGACTACAATGAGCAGTTCTTC,CASRRRQGDYNEQFF,TRBV6-1,TRBJ2-1,many,TRBD1
TGTGCCAGTAAGGGGGCAGTCTGGCAGCCCCAGCATTTT,CASKGAVWQPQHF,TRBV19,TRBJ1-5,.,TRBD1
TGCGCCAGCAGCCTAAGGACTTTAAGCCAAGAGACCCAGTACTTC,CASSLRTLSQETQYF,TRBV5-1,TRBJ2-5,many,.
TGTGCCAGCAGTGAAGGGGGACAGGGGTCCTACGAGCAGTACTTC,CASSEGGQGSYEQYF,TRBV2,TRBJ2-7,.,TRBD1